The 10 T cell receptor beta chains below come from one sample, sequenced in a study of T cell changes during pregnancy in multiple sclerosis. Produced via immunoSEQ multiplex PCR; TCRdb's table is partial and in-frame only. The data contain around 57,000 clones, approximately 91% of them singletons. Specimen: peripheral blood, collected in the second trimester of pregnancy. The receptor source for this set is a female donor with multiple sclerosis, enrolled in a pregnancy study.

The chain links TRBV6-5 to TRBJ1-5; a weak D match, TRBD1 (6 bases). Per the germline V gene, CDR1 is MNHEY and CDR2 is SVGAGI. CDR3 length: 15 residues. V was shortened by 6 bases and J by 1 base, with 13 bases between the two germline ends. CDR3 amino acids: CASSSAGESNQPQHF. CDR3 DNA sequence: TGTGCCAGCAGCTCCGCAGGGGAAAGCAATCAGCCCCAGCATTTT.

CDR3 protein: CASSLPTGASYEQYF. The CDR3 DNA reads as TGCGCCAGCAGCTTACCTACAGGGGCCTCCTACGAGCAGTACTTC. The V and J genes are TRBV5-1 and TRBJ2-7; 7 bases are shared with TRBD1. The germline V gene has CDR1 SGHRS and CDR2 YFSETQ. V lost 2 bases, J lost 0 bases, and 5 bases stayed unmatched. The length of the CDR3 is 15 residues.

This chain joins TRBV27 and TRBJ2-7, with D possibly being TRBD2 (5 bases). The CDR3 consists of 14 residues. Trimming took off 2 bases at V and 7 bases at J, with 15 bases between the two ends. The germline V gene encodes CDR1 MNHEY and CDR2 SMNVEV (reference sequence). Here the CDR3 DNA reads TGTGCCAGCAGTTTAGGGCTGCGGCGGGTTGAGCAGTACTTC. Protein product: CASSLGLRRVEQYF.

The genes are TRBV5-6 and TRBJ1-5; a weak D match, TRBD1 (5 bases). The CDR3 consists of 13 residues. Germline CDR1 is SGHDT and CDR2 is YYEEEE. Between the trimmed V and J ends, which lost 4 bases and 7 bases, there was a span of 12 bases. This chain's CDR3 is CASSRGTEQPQHF. CDR3 in DNA: TGTGCCAGCAGCAGGGGCACAGAGCAGCCCCAGCATTTT.

The chain recombines TRBV5-6 with TRBJ2-7, with 7 bases that match TRBD1. Looked up from germline, CDR1 is SGHDT and CDR2 is YYEEEE. This CDR3 region has 14 residues. J gave up 2 bases and V 1 base, and 3 bases lay outside the gene matches. CDR3 loop: CASSLRQGAYEQYF. For the CDR3, the DNA is TGTGCCAGCAGCTTGAGGCAGGGGGCCTACGAGCAGTACTTC.

V is TRBV18 and J is TRBJ1-2; 8 bases agree with TRBD1. The CDR3 consists of 13 residues. Trimming cost V 2 bases and J 10 bases; bases outside gene matches: 6. Germline V gene sequence: CDR1 KGHSH, CDR2 LQKENI. The CDR3 DNA reads as TGTGCCAGCTCACCAGCGGGGACAGGAGCCTACACCTTC. It codes for CASSPAGTGAYTF.

The chain combines TRBV4-1 with TRBJ2-4, with D possibly TRBD2 on 5 matching bases. Trimming removed 1 base from V and 0 bases from J, with 16 bases in between. The CDR3 length is 18 residues. Germline V gives CDR1 MGHRA, CDR2 YSYEKL. The chain's CDR3 is CASSQGKWEMLAKNIQYF. In DNA form, the CDR3 reads TGCGCCAGCAGCCAAGGCAAGTGGGAGATGTTAGCCAAAAACATTCAGTACTTC.

The chain joins TRBV6-1 to TRBJ2-5; 12 bases align to TRBD2. This CDR3 region has 16 residues. Germline CDR1 reads MNHNS; CDR2 reads SASEGT. J was trimmed by 5 bases and V by 2 bases; bases with no gene match: 6. The CDR3 region is CASSEKLAGGWETQYF. CDR3 DNA: TGTGCCAGCAGTGAAAAGCTAGCGGGGGGGTGGGAGACCCAGTACTTC.

In the case of this clone: One junction end does not reproduce the germline sequence, and a read error may be involved. This rearrangement joins TRBV7-7 to TRBJ1-1; tentative D call: TRBD1 (5 bases). Germline-derived CDR1 and CDR2 are SSHAT and FNYEAQ (reference sequence). This CDR3 region has 13 residues. The CDR3 is CASSSTVSTEAFF. DNA of the CDR3: TGTGCTAGCAGCTCGACAGTTTCCACTGAAGCTTTCTTT.

The CDR3 protein is CASSFSFSGTEAFF. The CDR3 DNA sequence: TGTGCCAGCAGCTTTTCGTTCTCCGGGACTGAAGCTTTCTTT. The chain has TRBV7-2 and TRBJ1-1; D is ambiguous. The CDR3 has 14 amino acids. V gave up 3 bases and J gave up 5 bases, with 13 bases separating them. Germline-derived CDR1 and CDR2 are SGHTA and FQGNSA. The full variable domain, rest sourced from reference TRBV7-2 and TRBJ1-1, is GAGVSQSPSNKVTEKGKDVELRCDPISGHTALYWYRQSLGQGLEFLIYFQGNSAPDKSGLPSDRFSAERTGGSVSTLTIQRTQQEDSAVYLCASSFSFSGTEAFFGQGTRLTVV.